The T cell receptor beta chain described here comes from a study of blood T cell repertoires in COVID-19. Turning to the study itself: Acute and convalescent COVID-19 specimens originated in the United States, Italy and Spain.

CDR1 and CDR2 from the germline V gene are MGHDK and SYGVNS. The CDR3 is 13 residues long. V shed 1 base, J shed 4 bases, and the junction held 0 bases outside the gene matches. Per the original methods: Reference gene primers were amplified, and this amplification served to estimate nucleated cell counts. Here immunoSEQ multiplex PCR was the method, and the copy in TCRdb shows in-frame clones only, minus some. V and J calls and clone size are as listed in that table; D and trimming were resolved from the DNA. Here the sample spans some 100,000 clones, roughly 90% being singletons. The sequenced sample consisted of peripheral blood. The chain recombines TRBV25-1 with TRBJ1-2; TRBD1 agrees at 7 bases. The TCR was taken from a woman aged 55 to 70 with acute or convalescent COVID-19. The CDR3 spells CASSESGGYGYTF. The CDR3 region has the DNA TGTGCCAGCAGTGAATCAGGGGGCTATGGCTACACCTTC.